Listed here are 21 T cell receptor beta chains from one sample, sequenced in a study of cytomegalovirus exposure and HLA in healthy donors. Primers included in the PCR were 60 Vbeta and 13 Jbeta primers. The protocol was immunoSEQ multiplex PCR, while the TCRdb copy is restricted to in-frame clones and leaves out a portion. In total, the table holds around 140,000 clones. The specimen was PBMCs. The source of these receptors is a woman in her thirties or forties in good health and CMV-seropositive.

The chain links TRBV21-1 to TRBJ2-3; TRBD2 is taken as the D call from the table, unchecked against the DNA. TRBV21-1 is a documented pseudogene. The CDR3 is 22 amino acids. The CDR3 loop is CASSPFGAGVAGAPGGTDTQYF. In nucleotides, the CDR3 is TGTGCCAGCAGCCCCTTTGGGGCGGGGGTAGCGGGAGCACCGGGGGGGACAGATACGCAGTATTTT.

The rearrangement uses TRBV5-8 and TRBJ2-7, with D uncertain. This CDR3 is 13 amino acids long. CDR1 SGHTS and CDR2 YDEGEE come from the germline V gene. V was clipped by 4 bases and J by 4 bases, with 12 bases between them. CDR3 DNA: TGTGCCAGCAGCCAGGTTGGTCTGTACGAGCAGTACTTC. Amino acid sequence: CASSQVGLYEQYF.

CDR3: CASSLPSRDYTGELFF. In DNA, the CDR3 is TGTGCCAGCAGTTTACCGTCCCGGGATTATACCGGGGAGCTGTTTTTT. The chain joins TRBV28 to TRBJ2-2, with a possible D match to TRBD2 (5 bases). Trimming pared 2 bases from V and 5 bases from J, leaving 15 bases between. CDR3 length: 16 amino acids. CDR1 is MDHEN, CDR2 SYDVKM, per germline.

The V and J genes are TRBV4-2 and TRBJ2-5, with D perhaps TRBD2 (6 bases). The J call could be wrong; TRBJ2-7 is a better fit for the DNA end. The CDR3 has 20 residues. CDR1 LGHNA and CDR2 YNFKEQ come from the germline V gene. CDR3 coding DNA: TGTGCCAGCAGCCCGGACCTGCCCGGGACTCGGACTATATTGGACTACGAGCAGTACTTC. It translates to CASSPDLPGTRTILDYEQYF.

The J gene is TRBJ1-2, the V gene TRBV6-5, with TRBD1 identical over 8 bases. The V and J ends lost 10 bases and 5 bases, in that order; junction bases with no gene match: 12. The CDR3 spans 14 residues. Germline V lookup: CDR1 MNHEY, CDR2 SVGAGI. For the CDR3, the DNA is TGTGCCACCACAAGCGACAGGGGTTTGTATGGCTACACCTTC. Translation gives CATTSDRGLYGYTF.

This chain joins TRBV6-5 and TRBJ2-3, with 11 bases lining up with TRBD2. Trimming took 4 bases from V and 6 from J; bases not matched to a gene: 0. Germline V gene lookup returns CDR1 MNHEY and CDR2 SVGAGI. The CDR3 covers 13 residues. The CDR3 here is CASSSSGGDTQYF. CDR3 DNA: TGTGCCAGCAGTTCTAGCGGGGGGGATACGCAGTATTTT.

This chain links TRBV2 with TRBJ1-4, with D tentatively TRBD1 (5 bases). This CDR3 has 21 amino acids. Per germline, CDR1 SNHLY and CDR2 FYNNEI. V dropped 5 bases and J dropped 1 base, with 29 bases sitting between them. The CDR3 coding sequence is TGTGCCAGCAGTTCGGGTATCGGGGGACTTCTCGGGTCGATAACTAATGAAAAACTGTTTTTT. This encodes CASSSGIGGLLGSITNEKLFF.

The chain carries TRBV9 and TRBJ2-3; D uncertain. Germline V gene data show CDR1 as SGDLS and CDR2 as YYNGEE. The germline V and J ends were trimmed by 0 bases and 8 bases, with 10 bases remaining between them. The CDR3 is made up of 13 amino acids. The CDR3 reads CASSVAAGSTQYF. Written as DNA, the CDR3 is TGTGCCAGCAGCGTAGCAGCAGGCAGTACGCAGTATTTT.

The V call is TRBV5-1, the J call TRBJ1-1, with TRBD1 matching 8 bases. The J segment lost 3 bases and the V segment lost 0 bases, leaving 7 bases of the junction unmatched. CDR1 and CDR2 from the germline V gene are SGHRS and YFSETQ. The CDR3 runs 16 residues. CDR3 protein: CASSLAGTGSHTEAFF. CDR3 bases: TGCGCCAGCAGCTTGGCCGGGACAGGATCCCACACTGAAGCTTTCTTT.

V and J are TRBV19 and TRBJ1-2, with D unresolved. The CDR3 consists of 13 residues. CDR1 and CDR2 (germline): LNHDA, SQIVND (reference sequence). V lost 8 bases to trimming and J lost 8 bases, with 18 bases between them. The CDR3 region is CASRLGGQGGYTF. CDR3 sequence (DNA): TGTGCCAGTCGGCTTGGAGGCCAAGGGGGCTACACCTTC.

The CDR3 bases are TGTGCCAGCAAACTAGCGGGAGGGCCGTACGAGCAGTACTTC. It yields the protein CASKLAGGPYEQYF. This chain connects TRBV6-5 to TRBJ2-5; 13 bases agree with TRBD2. The tail of the sequence fits TRBJ2-7 better, so the J call may be wrong. Germline V lookup: CDR1 MNHEY, CDR2 SVGAGI. The CDR3 has 14 amino acids.

V gene TRBV4-3 combines with J gene TRBJ1-2, with 8 bases aligning to TRBD1. With V trimmed by 0 bases and J by 4 bases, 7 bases remained unmatched. CDR1 and CDR2 from the germline V gene are LGHNA and YSLEER. The CDR3 spans 16 residues. As DNA, the CDR3 is TGCGCCAGCAGCCAAGATGGAGGGACAGGCCCCTATGGCTACACCTTC. This sequence encodes CASSQDGGTGPYGYTF.

The chain joins TRBV10-3 to TRBJ2-1; TRBD1 aligns across 9 bases. The CDR3 has 15 residues. Germline-derived CDR1 and CDR2 are ENHRY and SYGVKD. V was pared by 6 bases and J by 8 bases, with 11 bases of the junction left unmatched. In nucleotides, the CDR3 is TGTGCCATCAGGGCAACCGGGACAGGGCTCGATGAGCAGTTCTTC. Translation: CAIRATGTGLDEQFF.

The chain carries TRBV18 and TRBJ2-3, with 9 bases aligning to TRBD1. V lost 3 bases and J lost 5; bases outside the gene matches: 6. CDR1 and CDR2 from the germline V gene are KGHSH and LQKENI. This CDR3 is 15 amino acids long. Written as DNA, the CDR3 is TGTGCCAGCTCACCCGACAGGGGGGCAGGAGATACGCAGTATTTT. Encoded protein: CASSPDRGAGDTQYF.

The chain is built from TRBV2 and TRBJ2-7, with D perhaps matching TRBD2 (6 bases). The V gene's germline CDR1 is SNHLY and CDR2 FYNNEI. The CDR3 covers 14 residues. V lost 3 bases and J 2 bases, leaving 11 bases between the germline ends. In DNA, the CDR3 is TGTGCCAGCAGTGAGGTAGGAGGGGCCTACGAGCAGTACTTC. Its protein product is CASSEVGGAYEQYF.

The chain recombines TRBV7-9 with TRBJ2-7, with TRBD1 as a possible D gene (7 bases). Germline CDR1 SEHNR, CDR2 FQNEAQ (reference sequence). V dropped 4 bases and J dropped 3 bases, with 13 bases sitting between them. The CDR3 loop spans 14 amino acids. Here the CDR3 reads CASSSFQGGYEQYF. In DNA form, the CDR3 reads TGTGCCAGCAGCTCCTTTCAGGGGGGCTACGAGCAGTACTTC.

V gene TRBV28 combines with J gene TRBJ2-3, with 10 positions matching TRBD1. The germline V gene has CDR1 MDHEN and CDR2 SYDVKM. V gave up 5 bases and J gave up 0 bases; unmatched junction bases: 11. The CDR3 is 18 amino acids. Written as DNA, the CDR3 is TGTGCCAGCAGTCAACCGGGACAGGGGCTCCAGAGCACAGATACGCAGTATTTT. It is translated as CASSQPGQGLQSTDTQYF. Full variable domain (outside the CDR3, taken from reference TRBV28 and TRBJ2-3): DVKVTQSSRYLVKRTGEKVFLECVQDMDHENMFWYRQDPGLGLRLIYFSYDVKMKEKGDIPEGYSVSREKKERFSLILESASTNQTSMYLCASSQPGQGLQSTDTQYFGPGTRLTVL.

The rearrangement links TRBV27 to TRBJ2-1, with D possibly being TRBD2 (6 bases). Germline CDR1 and CDR2: MNHEY and SMNVEV (reference sequence). V lost 5 bases and J 0 bases, leaving 23 bases between the germline ends. The CDR3 has 19 amino acids. The CDR3 DNA is TGTGCCAGCAGTCCCCCCTTGGGGAGGATCCCCTTCTCCTACAATGAGCAGTTCTTC. Translated: CASSPPLGRIPFSYNEQFF.

The chain employs TRBV27 and TRBJ1-2; 8 nucleotides line up with TRBD1. The trim removed 3 bases at V and 6 bases at J, leaving 12 bases unmatched. There are 16 residues in the CDR3. Germline-derived CDR1 and CDR2 are MNHEY and SMNVEV (reference sequence). The CDR3 sequence: CASSFSWDRRRNGYTF. The CDR3 DNA follows: TGTGCCAGCAGTTTCTCCTGGGACAGGCGGAGGAATGGCTACACCTTC.

The V gene is TRBV27, the J gene TRBJ2-1; D is perhaps TRBD1 (6 bases). Germline CDR1 is MNHEY and CDR2 is SMNVEV (reference sequence). V was cut by 5 bases and J by 5 bases, with 16 bases left in between. This CDR3 is 15 amino acids long. Written as DNA, the CDR3 is TGTGCCAGCAGTCTGACCGGGACATTCCACAATGAGCAGTTCTTC. As protein: CASSLTGTFHNEQFF.

The chain couples TRBV6-6 to TRBJ2-5; 10 nucleotides align to TRBD1. After removal of 0 bases from V and 7 bases from J, the junction contained 8 bases not matched to a gene. This CDR3 has 16 amino acids. Per the germline V gene, CDR1 is MNHNY and CDR2 is SVGAGI (reference sequence). The CDR3 DNA follows: TGTGCCAGCAGTTACTCCCGGGACAGGGGAGGGGGGACCCAGTACTTC. Translation gives CASSYSRDRGGGTQYF.